This TCR beta chain was sequenced for a study of T cells in Graves' hyperthyroidism and ophthalmopathy. Overall study findings and caveats: Most clonotypes that expanded in the thyroid above 0.001 also showed up in blood.

It was RNA transcripts that yielded the amplified TCR beta CDR3 regions. Researchers ran a first-round RT-PCR on the TCR CDR3 using the HTBI primer set. MiXCR, run by TCRdb on the multiplex PCR reads, gives a single entry per CDR3 protein. The sample consists of roughly 300,000 distinct CDR3 sequences, under 30% of them appearing once. J was trimmed by 4 bases and V by 5 bases; bases with no gene match: 5. This CDR3 region has 14 residues. CDR1 and CDR2 from the germline V gene are WNHNN and SYGVQD (reference sequence). The table lists this clonotype with many counts. Its antigen is as yet unknown. This chain connects TRBV10-1 to TRBJ2-7, with 10 bases fitting TRBD2. This clonotype was sampled from a middle-aged man with Graves' hyperthyroidism that later progressed to Graves' ophthalmopathy. The sample taken for sequencing was blood. This chain's CDR3 is CASSKGTSVYEQYF. Here the CDR3 DNA reads TGCGCCAGCAGTAAAGGGACTAGCGTATACGAGCAGTACTTC.